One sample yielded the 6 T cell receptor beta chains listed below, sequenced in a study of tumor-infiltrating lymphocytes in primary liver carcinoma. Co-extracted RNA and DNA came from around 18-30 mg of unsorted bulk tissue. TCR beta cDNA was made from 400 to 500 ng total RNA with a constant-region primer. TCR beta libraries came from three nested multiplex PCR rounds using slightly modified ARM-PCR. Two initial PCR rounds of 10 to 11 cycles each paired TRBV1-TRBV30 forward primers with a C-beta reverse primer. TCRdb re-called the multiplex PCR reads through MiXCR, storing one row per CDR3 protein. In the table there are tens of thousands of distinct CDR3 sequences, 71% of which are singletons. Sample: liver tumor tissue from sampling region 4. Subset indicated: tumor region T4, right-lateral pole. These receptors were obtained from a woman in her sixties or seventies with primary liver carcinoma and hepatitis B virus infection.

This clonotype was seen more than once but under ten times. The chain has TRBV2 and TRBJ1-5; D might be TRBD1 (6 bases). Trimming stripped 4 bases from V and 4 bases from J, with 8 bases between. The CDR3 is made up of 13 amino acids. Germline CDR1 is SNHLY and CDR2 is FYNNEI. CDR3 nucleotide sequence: TGTGCCAGCAGTGCACAGGGAAATCAGCCCCAGCATTTT. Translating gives CASSAQGNQPQHF. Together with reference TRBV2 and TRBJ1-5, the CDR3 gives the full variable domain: EPEVTQTPSHQVTQMGQEVILRCVPISNHLYFYWYRQILGQKVEFLVSFYNNEISEKSEIFDDQFSVERPDGSNFTLKIRSTKLEDSAMYFCASSAQGNQPQHFGDGTRLSIL.

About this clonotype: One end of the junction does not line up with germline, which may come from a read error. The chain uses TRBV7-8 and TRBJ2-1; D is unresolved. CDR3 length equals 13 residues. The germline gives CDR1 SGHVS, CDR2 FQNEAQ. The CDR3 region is CASSLSRNNEQFF. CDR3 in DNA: TGTGCTAGCAGCTTGAGCCGTAACAATGAGCAGTTCTTC.

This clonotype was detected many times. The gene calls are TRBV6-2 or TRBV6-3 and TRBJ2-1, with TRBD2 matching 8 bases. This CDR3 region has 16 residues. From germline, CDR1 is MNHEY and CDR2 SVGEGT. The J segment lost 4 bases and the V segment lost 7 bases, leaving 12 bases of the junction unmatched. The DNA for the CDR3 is TGTGCCAGCATGGGGGGAAAGCGGGAGAGTTACAATGAGCAGTTCTTC. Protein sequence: CASMGGKRESYNEQFF.

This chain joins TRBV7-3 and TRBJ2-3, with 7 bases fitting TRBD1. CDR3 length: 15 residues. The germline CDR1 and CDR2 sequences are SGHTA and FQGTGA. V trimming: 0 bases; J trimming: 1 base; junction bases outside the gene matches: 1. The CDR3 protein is CASSLTGQRTDTQYF. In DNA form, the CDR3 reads TGTGCCAGCAGCTTAACGGGACAGCGCACAGATACGCAGTATTTT.

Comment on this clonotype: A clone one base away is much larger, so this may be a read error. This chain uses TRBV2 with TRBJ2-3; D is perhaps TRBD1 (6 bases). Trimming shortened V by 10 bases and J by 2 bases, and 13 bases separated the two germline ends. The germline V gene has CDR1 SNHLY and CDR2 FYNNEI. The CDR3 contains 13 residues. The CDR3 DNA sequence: TGTGCCAACTTTGACAGGAACACAGATACGCAGTATTTT. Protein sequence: CANFDRNTDTQYF.

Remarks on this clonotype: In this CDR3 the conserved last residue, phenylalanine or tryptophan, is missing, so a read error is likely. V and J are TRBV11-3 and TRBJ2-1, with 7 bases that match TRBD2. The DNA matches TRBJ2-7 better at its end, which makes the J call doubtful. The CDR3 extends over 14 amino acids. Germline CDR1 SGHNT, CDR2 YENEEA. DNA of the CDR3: TGTACCAGCAGCTTAGGCGGGAGCACTAATGAGCAGTACTCC. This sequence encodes CTSSLGGSTNEQYS.